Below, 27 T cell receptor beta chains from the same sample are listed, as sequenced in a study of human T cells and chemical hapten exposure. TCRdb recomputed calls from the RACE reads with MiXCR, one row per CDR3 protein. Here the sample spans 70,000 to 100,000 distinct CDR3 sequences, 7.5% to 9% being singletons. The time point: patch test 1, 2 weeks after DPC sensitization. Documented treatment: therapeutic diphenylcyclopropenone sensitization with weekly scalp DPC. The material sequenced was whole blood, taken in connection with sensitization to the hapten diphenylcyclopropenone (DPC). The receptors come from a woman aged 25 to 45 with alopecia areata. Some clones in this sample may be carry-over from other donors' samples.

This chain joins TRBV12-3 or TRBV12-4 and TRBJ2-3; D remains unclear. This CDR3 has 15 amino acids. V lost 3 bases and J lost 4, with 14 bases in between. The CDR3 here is CASSFGVIGPDTQYF. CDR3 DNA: TGTGCCAGCAGTTTCGGCGTTATCGGTCCAGATACGCAGTATTTT.

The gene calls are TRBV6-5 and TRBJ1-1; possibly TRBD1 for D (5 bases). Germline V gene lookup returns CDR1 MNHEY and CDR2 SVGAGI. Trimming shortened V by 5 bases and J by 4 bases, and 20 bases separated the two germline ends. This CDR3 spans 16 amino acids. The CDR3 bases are TGTGCCAGCAGTGGAATATCCGGGACGGGGGGCACTGAAGCTTTCTTT. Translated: CASSGISGTGGTEAFF.

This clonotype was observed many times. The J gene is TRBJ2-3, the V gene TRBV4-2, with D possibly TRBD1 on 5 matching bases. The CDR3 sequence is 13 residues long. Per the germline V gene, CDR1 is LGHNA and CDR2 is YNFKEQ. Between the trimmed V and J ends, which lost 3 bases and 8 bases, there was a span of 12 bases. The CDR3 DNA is TGTGCCAGCAGCCAGCCAGGGTGGCCTACGCAGTATTTT. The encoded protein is CASSQPGWPTQYF.

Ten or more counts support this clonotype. CDR3 amino acids: CASSKTGLIYGYTF. In DNA form, the CDR3 reads TGTGCCAGCAGCAAGACAGGGTTGATCTATGGCTACACCTTC. The chain couples TRBV11-2 to TRBJ1-2; 7 bases agree with TRBD1. The V gene's germline CDR1 is SGHAT and CDR2 FQNNGV. This CDR3 contains 14 residues. V dropped 5 bases and J dropped 4; count of bases not matched to a gene: 7.

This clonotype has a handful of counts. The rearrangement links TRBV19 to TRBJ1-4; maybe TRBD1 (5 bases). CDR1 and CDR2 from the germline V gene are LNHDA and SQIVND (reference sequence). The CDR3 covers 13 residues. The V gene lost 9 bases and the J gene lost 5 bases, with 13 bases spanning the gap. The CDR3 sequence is CASSDRLNEKLFF. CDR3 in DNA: TGTGCCAGCTCAGACAGACTGAATGAAAAACTGTTTTTT.

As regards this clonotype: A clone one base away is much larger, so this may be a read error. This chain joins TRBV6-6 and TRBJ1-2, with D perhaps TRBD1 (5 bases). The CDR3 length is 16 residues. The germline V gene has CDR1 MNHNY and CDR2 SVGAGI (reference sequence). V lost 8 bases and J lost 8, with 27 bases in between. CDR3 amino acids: CASVARSPPRGQGYTF. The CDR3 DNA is TGTGCCAGCGTGGCCAGGTCCCCCCCCAGAGGACAAGGCTACACCTTC.

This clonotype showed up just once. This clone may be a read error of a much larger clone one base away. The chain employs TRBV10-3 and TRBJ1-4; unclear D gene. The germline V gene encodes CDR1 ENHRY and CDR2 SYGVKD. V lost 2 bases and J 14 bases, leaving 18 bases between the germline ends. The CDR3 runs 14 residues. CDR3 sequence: CAISEEVGSPSLFF. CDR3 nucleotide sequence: TGTGCCATCAGTGAGGAGGTAGGGTCGCCCAGCCTGTTTTTT.

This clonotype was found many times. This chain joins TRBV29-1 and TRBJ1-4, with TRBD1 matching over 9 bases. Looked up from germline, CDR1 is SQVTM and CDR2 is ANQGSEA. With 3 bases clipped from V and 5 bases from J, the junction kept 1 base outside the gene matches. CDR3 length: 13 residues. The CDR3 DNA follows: TGCAGCGTTGAGGGACAGGGAAATGAAAAACTGTTTTTT. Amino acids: CSVEGQGNEKLFF.

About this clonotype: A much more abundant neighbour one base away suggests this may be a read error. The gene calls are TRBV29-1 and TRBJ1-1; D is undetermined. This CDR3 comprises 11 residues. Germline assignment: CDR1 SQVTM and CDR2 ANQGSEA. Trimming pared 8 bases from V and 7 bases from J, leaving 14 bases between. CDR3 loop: CSIQRSGEAFF. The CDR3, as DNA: TGCAGCATCCAGAGGTCGGGTGAAGCTTTCTTT.

Written as DNA, the CDR3 is TGCGCCAGCAGCTTGGCGGGACTAGCCGCCGGGGAGCTGTTTTTT. This sequence encodes CASSLAGLAAGELFF. The chain is built from TRBV5-1 and TRBJ2-2, with 9 bases identical to TRBD2. The CDR3 runs 15 residues. V shed 0 bases, J shed 6 bases, and the junction held 3 bases outside the gene matches. From germline, CDR1 is SGHRS and CDR2 YFSETQ.

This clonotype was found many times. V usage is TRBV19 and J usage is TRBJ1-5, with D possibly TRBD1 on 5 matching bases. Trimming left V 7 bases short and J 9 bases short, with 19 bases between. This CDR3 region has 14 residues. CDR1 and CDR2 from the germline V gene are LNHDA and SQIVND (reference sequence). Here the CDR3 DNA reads TGTGCCAGTAAACTTCAGGGCGAGAAGGGGCCCCAGCATTTT. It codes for CASKLQGEKGPQHF.

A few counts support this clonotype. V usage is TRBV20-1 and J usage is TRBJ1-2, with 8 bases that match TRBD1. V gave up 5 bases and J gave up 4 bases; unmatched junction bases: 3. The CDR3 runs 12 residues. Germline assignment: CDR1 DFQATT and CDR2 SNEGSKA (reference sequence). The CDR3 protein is CSAGDRSYGYTF. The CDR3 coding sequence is TGCAGTGCTGGGGACAGGTCCTATGGCTACACCTTC.

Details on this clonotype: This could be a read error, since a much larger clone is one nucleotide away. Here the CDR3 reads CASSPRSWDVNEQYF. The CDR3 DNA follows: TGCGCCAGCAGCCCTAGGTCATGGGACGTGAACGAGCAGTACTTC. This chain connects TRBV4-1 to TRBJ2-7; D assignment may be TRBD1 or TRBD2 (5 bases each). The germline V gene has CDR1 MGHRA and CDR2 YSYEKL. The CDR3 has 15 amino acids. Trimming took off 4 bases at V and 5 bases at J, with 18 bases between the two ends.

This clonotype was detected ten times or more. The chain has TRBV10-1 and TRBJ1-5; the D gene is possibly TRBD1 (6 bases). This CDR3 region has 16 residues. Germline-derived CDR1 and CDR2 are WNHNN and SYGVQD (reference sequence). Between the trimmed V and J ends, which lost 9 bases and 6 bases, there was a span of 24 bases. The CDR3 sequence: CARRIGGLMERQPQHF. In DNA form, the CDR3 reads TGCGCCAGAAGAATTGGGGGCCTAATGGAACGTCAGCCCCAGCATTTT.

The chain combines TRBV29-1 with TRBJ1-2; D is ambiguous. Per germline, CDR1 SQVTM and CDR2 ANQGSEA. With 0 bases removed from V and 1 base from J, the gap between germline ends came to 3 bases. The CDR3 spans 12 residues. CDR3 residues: CSVEDSNYGYTF. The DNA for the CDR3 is TGCAGCGTTGAAGACAGTAACTATGGCTACACCTTC.

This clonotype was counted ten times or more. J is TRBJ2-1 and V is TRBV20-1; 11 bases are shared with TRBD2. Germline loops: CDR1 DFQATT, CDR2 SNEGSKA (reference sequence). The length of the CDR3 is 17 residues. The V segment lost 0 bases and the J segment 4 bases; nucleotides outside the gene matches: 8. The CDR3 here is CSARDPRLAGRYNEQFF. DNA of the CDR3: TGCAGTGCTAGAGACCCCCGACTAGCGGGGCGATACAATGAGCAGTTCTTC.

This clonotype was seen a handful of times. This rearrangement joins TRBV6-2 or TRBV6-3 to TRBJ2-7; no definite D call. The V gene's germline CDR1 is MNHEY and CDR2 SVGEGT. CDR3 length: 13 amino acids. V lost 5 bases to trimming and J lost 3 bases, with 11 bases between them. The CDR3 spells CASSHPTSYEQYF. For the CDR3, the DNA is TGTGCCAGCAGTCACCCGACAAGCTACGAGCAGTACTTC.

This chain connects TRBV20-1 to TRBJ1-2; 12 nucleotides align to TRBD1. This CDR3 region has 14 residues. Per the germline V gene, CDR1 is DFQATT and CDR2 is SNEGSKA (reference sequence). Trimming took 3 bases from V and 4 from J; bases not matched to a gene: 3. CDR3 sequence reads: CSARGQGAGYGYTF. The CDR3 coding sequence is TGCAGTGCTAGGGGACAGGGGGCAGGCTATGGCTACACCTTC.

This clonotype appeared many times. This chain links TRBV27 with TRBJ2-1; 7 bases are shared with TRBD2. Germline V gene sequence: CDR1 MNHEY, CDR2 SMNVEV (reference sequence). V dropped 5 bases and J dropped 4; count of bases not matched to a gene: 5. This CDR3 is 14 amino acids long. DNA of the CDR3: TGTGCCAGCAGTGCAGCGGGACGATACAATGAGCAGTTCTTC. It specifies CASSAAGRYNEQFF.

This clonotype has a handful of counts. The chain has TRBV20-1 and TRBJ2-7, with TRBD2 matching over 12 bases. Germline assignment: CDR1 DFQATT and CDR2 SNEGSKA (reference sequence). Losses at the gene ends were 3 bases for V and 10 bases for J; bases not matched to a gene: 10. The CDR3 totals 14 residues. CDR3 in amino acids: CSASPLTSGGPQYF. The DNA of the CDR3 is TGCAGTGCTAGCCCCCTTACTAGCGGGGGGCCCCAGTACTTC.

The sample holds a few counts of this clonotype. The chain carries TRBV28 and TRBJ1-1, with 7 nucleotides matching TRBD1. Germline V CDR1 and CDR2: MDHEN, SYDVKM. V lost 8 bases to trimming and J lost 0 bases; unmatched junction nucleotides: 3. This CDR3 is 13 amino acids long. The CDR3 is CASWDSMNTEAFF. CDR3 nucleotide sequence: TGTGCCAGCTGGGACAGCATGAACACTGAAGCTTTCTTT.

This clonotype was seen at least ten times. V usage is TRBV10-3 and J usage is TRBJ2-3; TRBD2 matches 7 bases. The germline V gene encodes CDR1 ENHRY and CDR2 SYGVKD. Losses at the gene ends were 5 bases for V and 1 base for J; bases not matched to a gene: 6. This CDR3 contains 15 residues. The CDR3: CAISITSVGTDTQYF. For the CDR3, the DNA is TGTGCCATCAGTATTACTAGCGTAGGCACAGATACGCAGTATTTT.

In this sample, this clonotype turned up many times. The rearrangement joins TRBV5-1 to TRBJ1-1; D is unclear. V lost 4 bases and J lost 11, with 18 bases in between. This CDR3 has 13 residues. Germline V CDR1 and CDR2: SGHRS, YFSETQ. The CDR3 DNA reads TGCGCCAGCAGCCAACCGGAGGGCCCGGACGCTTTCTTT. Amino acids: CASSQPEGPDAFF.

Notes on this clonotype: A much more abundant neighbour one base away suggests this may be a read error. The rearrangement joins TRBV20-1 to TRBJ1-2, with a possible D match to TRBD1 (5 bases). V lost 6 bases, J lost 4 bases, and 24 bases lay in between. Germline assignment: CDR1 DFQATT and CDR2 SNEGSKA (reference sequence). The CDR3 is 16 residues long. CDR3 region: CSALRTRGDSGYGYTF. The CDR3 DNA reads TGCAGTGCCCTCCGGACAAGGGGCGACTCTGGCTATGGCTACACCTTC.

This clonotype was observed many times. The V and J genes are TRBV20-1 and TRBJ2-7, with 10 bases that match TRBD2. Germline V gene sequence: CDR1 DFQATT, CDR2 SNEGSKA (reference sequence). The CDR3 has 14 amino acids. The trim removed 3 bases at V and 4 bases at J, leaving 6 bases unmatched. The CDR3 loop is CSARKRGGLYEQYF. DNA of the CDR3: TGCAGTGCTAGGAAGCGGGGGGGATTGTACGAGCAGTACTTC.

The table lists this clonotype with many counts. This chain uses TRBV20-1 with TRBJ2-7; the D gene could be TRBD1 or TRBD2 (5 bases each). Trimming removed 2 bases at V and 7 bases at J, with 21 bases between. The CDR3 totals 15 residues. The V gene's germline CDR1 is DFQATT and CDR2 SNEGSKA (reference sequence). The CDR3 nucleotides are TGCAGTGCTAGATCCTTAGAGGGGATGGTTGGAGAGCAGTACTTC. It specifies CSARSLEGMVGEQYF.

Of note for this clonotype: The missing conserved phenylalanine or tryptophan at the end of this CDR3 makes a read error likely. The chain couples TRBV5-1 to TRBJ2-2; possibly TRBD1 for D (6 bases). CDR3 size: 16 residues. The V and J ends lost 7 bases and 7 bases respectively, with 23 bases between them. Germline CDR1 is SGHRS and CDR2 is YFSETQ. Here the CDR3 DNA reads TGCGCCAGCTTTCCCATTCCACGGGAAGGGGGCGGGGAGCTGTTTTTA. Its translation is CASFPIPREGGGELFL.